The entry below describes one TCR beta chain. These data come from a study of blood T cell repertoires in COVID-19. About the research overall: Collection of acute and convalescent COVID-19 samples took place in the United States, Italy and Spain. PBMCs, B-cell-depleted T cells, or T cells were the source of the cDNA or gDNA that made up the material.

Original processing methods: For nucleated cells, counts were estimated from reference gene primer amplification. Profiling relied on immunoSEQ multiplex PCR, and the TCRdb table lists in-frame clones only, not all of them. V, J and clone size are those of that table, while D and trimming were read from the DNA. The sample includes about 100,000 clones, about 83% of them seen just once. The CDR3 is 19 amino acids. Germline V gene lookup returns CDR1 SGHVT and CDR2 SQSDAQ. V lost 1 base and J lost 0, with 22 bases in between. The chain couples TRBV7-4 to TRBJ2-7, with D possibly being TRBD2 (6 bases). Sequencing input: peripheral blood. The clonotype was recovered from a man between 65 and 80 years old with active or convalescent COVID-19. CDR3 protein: CASSLEPQGGEASSYEQYF. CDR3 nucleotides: TGTGCCAGCAGCTTAGAGCCCCAGGGTGGGGAGGCTAGCTCCTACGAGCAGTACTTC.